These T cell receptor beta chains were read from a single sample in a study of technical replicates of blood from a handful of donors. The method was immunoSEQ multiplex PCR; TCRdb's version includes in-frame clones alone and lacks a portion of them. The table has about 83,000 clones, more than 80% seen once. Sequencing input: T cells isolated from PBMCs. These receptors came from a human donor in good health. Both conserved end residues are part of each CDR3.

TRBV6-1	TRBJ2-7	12	CASRAGGDEQYF
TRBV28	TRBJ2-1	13	CASSFPPYNEQFF
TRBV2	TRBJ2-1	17	CASSTLPGLADYNEQFF
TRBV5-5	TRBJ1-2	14	CASSSARGAYGYTF
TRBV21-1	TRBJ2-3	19	CASSLAAGGPEISTDTQYF
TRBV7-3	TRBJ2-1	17	CASSSVFGRGHYNEQFF
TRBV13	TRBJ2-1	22	CASSLLSRRLDDRGPEGNEQFF
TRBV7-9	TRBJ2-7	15	CASSHSGGGTYEQYF
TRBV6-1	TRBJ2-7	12	CASSERGYEQYF
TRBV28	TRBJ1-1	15	CASSISGGAGTEAFF
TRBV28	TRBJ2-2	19	CASSLIGLLGQGFAGELFF